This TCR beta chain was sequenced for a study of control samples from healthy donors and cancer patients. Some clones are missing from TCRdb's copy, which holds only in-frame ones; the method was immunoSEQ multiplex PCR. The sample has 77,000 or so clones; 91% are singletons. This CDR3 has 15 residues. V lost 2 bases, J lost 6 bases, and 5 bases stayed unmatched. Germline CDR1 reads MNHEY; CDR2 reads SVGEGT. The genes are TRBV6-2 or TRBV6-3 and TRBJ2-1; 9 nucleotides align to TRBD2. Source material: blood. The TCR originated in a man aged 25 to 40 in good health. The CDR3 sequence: CASSYRGTSSNEQFF. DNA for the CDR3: TGTGCCAGCAGTTACAGGGGGACTAGCAGCAATGAGCAGTTCTTC.